One T cell receptor (beta chain) is described in this entry. What it recognizes is unknown. Using immunoSEQ multiplex PCR, the repertoire was profiled, and TCRdb retains in-frame clones only, with some absent. The sample carries a few hundred thousand clones, around 91% recorded once. These data belong to a study of cytomegalovirus exposure and HLA in healthy donors. Study-level background: The use of the same platform for the 90 to 150 validation repertoires and the 550 to 700 first-cohort repertoires was reported by a later analysis.

This CDR3 region has 15 residues. Losses at the gene ends were 4 bases for V and 2 bases for J; bases not matched to a gene: 8. CDR1 is SQVTM, CDR2 ANQGSEA, per germline. The donors were members of the roughly 120-subject validation cohort (separate from the roughly 670-subject first cohort). Findings of the study overall: Reported results showed that the classifier diagnosed cytomegalovirus status with high specificity and sensitivity. 150 to 200 TCR beta chains were listed as cytomegalovirus-associated.

The sequencing sample was made of PBMCs. The chain recombines TRBV29-1 with TRBJ2-5, with 9 bases aligning to TRBD1. The source of this sequence is a woman aged 25 to 39 in good health and CMV-seronegative. Written as DNA, the CDR3 is TGCAGCGTTGCGCATGGGACAGGGATACAAGAGACCCAGTACTTC. Translation: CSVAHGTGIQETQYF.